Only a few counts were recorded for the clone carrying this T cell receptor (beta chain). Antigen: not known. This record belongs to a study of post-analysis software for immune sequencing data. Overall study: Courses of disease covered relapsing-remitting, secondary progressive and progressive-relapsing multiple sclerosis.

cDNA libraries for TCR beta contained unique molecular identifiers. TCRdb analysed the PCR reads with MiXCR anew, one entry per CDR3 protein. Seen here are hundreds of thousands of distinct CDR3 sequences, roughly 30% observed once, and the top ten hold around 0.56%. Study-wide points: Multiple sclerosis was associated with a significant reduction in normalized Chao1 diversity relative to controls. Co-batched samples clustered tightly together by F measure.

The origin of this receptor is a girl between 10 and 17 years old with multiple sclerosis. The sequenced sample was blood.

The CDR3 DNA reads TGTGCCAGCAGTCGGGGGGGCCCAAGGGAGCAGTACTTC. Protein: CASSRGGPREQYF. V is TRBV6-2 or TRBV6-3 and J is TRBJ2-7; 8 bases agree with TRBD2. Germline V gene data show CDR1 as MNHEY and CDR2 as SVGEGT. V was pared by 5 bases and J by 7 bases, with 7 bases of the junction left unmatched. The CDR3 extends over 13 amino acids.